This TCR beta chain was observed in a study of blood T cell repertoires in COVID-19. The assay was immunoSEQ multiplex PCR, and TCRdb's table has in-frame clones only and misses some. Of a few hundred thousand clones detected, about 90% appear once; the ten largest clones hold under 2.5%. The trim removed 7 bases at V and 4 bases at J, leaving 5 bases unmatched. CDR3 length: 13 amino acids. Per the germline V gene, CDR1 is SNHLY and CDR2 is FYNNEI. This TCR was recovered from a woman in her sixties who had recovered from COVID-19. Material for sequencing was PBMCs or T cells enriched from blood (not recorded which). The genes are TRBV2 and TRBJ1-2; 8 bases align to TRBD1. The CDR3 region is CASIGQGGYGYTF. CDR3 in DNA: TGTGCCAGCATTGGACAGGGAGGCTATGGCTACACCTTC.